Shown below are 10 T cell receptor beta chains from a single sample sequenced in a study of vaccination effects on CD4 cells after COVID-19. The antigens of these receptors remain unknown. Libraries were prepared by immunoSEQ multiplex PCR; TCRdb keeps only in-frame clonotypes and omits some of them. The profile covers tens of thousands of clones, with just over 75% appearing a single time and 3.5% to 4.5% taken by the ten largest. Subsequent to a culture period of 10 to 11 days, CD4+ T cells were isolated. A positive SARS-CoV-2 PCR test fell between March and December 2020. Two doses of either BNT162b2 or mRNA-1273 were given to each participant. The sample consisted of CD4+ T cells from PBMCs cultured without peptide, taken after COVID-19 vaccination. The origin of the receptors is a human donor who had a prior SARS-CoV-2 infection.

There are a few counts of this clone. The chain recombines TRBV4-3 with TRBJ1-6, with D unclear. Germline V gives CDR1 LGHNA, CDR2 YSLEER. Trimming pared 0 bases from V and 10 bases from J, leaving 10 bases between. There are 14 residues in the CDR3. Here the CDR3 reads CASSQERTVSPLHF. CDR3 in DNA: TGCGCCAGCAGCCAAGAAAGGACTGTCTCACCCCTCCACTTT.

The rearrangement joins TRBV2 to TRBJ1-1; TRBD1 matches at 8 bases. In germline, CDR1 is SNHLY, CDR2 FYNNEI. The CDR3 is 15 residues long. Germline trimming cut 3 bases from V and 1 base from J; bases unmatched to any gene: 4. Here the CDR3 DNA reads TGTGCCAGCAGTGAGCAGGGGGCCGGGAACACTGAAGCTTTCTTT. Translation: CASSEQGAGNTEAFF. Together with reference TRBV2 and TRBJ1-1, the CDR3 gives the full variable domain: EPEVTQTPSHQVTQMGQEVILRCVPISNHLYFYWYRQILGQKVEFLVSFYNNEISEKSEIFDDQFSVERPDGSNFTLKIRSTKLEDSAMYFCASSEQGAGNTEAFFGQGTRLTVV.

The chain joins TRBV5-6 to TRBJ2-5, with 8 nucleotides matching TRBD2. After removal of 2 bases from V and 0 bases from J, the junction contained 6 bases not matched to a gene. This CDR3 has 16 amino acids. Per germline, CDR1 SGHDT and CDR2 YYEEEE. The CDR3 spells CASSFRSGSHQETQYF. Here the CDR3 DNA reads TGTGCCAGCAGCTTTCGGAGCGGGAGTCACCAAGAGACCCAGTACTTC. The whole variable domain, remainder taken from reference TRBV5-6 and TRBJ2-5, is DAGVTQSPTHLIKTRGQQVTLRCSPKSGHDTVSWYQQALGQGPQFIFQYYEEEERQRGNFPDRFSGHQFPNYSSELNVNALLLGDSALYLCASSFRSGSHQETQYFGPGTRLLVL.

The chain recombines TRBV5-6 with TRBJ2-2; 11 bases fit TRBD1. Trimming cost V 0 bases and J 4 bases; bases outside gene matches: 5. This CDR3 is built from 17 residues. In germline, CDR1 is SGHDT, CDR2 YYEEEE. The CDR3 sequence is CASSLDWTGGITGELFF. CDR3 nucleotides: TGTGCCAGCAGCTTGGACTGGACAGGGGGCATCACCGGGGAGCTGTTTTTT.

The CDR3 here is CASSVPGDRGLEKLFF. CDR3 DNA: TGTGCCAGCAGCGTACCCGGGGACAGGGGGCTTGAAAAACTGTTTTTT. The rearrangement uses TRBV5-4 and TRBJ1-4; 12 nucleotides line up with TRBD1. The CDR3 length is 16 residues. Germline trimming cut 4 bases from V and 7 bases from J; bases unmatched to any gene: 8. The germline V gene encodes CDR1 SGHNT and CDR2 YYREEE (reference sequence).

This chain links TRBV6-5 with TRBJ2-5; D is possibly TRBD1 (5 bases). The germline V and J ends were trimmed by 6 bases and 2 bases, with 16 bases remaining between them. Germline V CDR1 and CDR2: MNHEY, SVGAGI. This CDR3 is 15 amino acids long. CDR3 loop: CASSSLGAGQETQYF. CDR3 nucleotide sequence: TGTGCCAGCAGCTCCCTTGGGGCTGGACAAGAGACCCAGTACTTC.

V is TRBV14 and J is TRBJ1-6, with D hard to call. This CDR3 region has 13 residues. Germline-derived CDR1 and CDR2 are SGHDN and FVKESK. V lost 5 bases and J 10 bases, leaving 12 bases between the germline ends. CDR3 loop: CASSIYGGSPLHF. The CDR3 DNA is TGTGCCAGCAGCATCTATGGAGGATCACCCCTCCACTTT. Filled out from reference TRBV14 and TRBJ1-6, the complete variable domain reads EAGVTQFPSHSVIEKGQTVTLRCDPISGHDNLYWYRRVMGKEIKFLLHFVKESKQDESGMPNNRFLAERTGGTYSTLKVQPAELEDSGVYFCASSIYGGSPLHFGNGTRLTVT.

CDR3 coding DNA: TGCGCCAGCAGCCAACAACAAAGAGCGGGCAGCTCCTACGAGCAGTACTTC. Residues: CASSQQQRAGSSYEQYF. The chain uses TRBV4-1 and TRBJ2-7; D might be TRBD2 (6 bases). The ends were cut back, 2 bases at V and 0 bases at J, with 17 bases in the middle. The CDR3 length is 17 residues. Germline V gene sequence: CDR1 MGHRA, CDR2 YSYEKL.

The rearrangement links TRBV11-3 to TRBJ2-1; weak D call: TRBD2 (6 bases). V lost 4 bases to trimming and J lost 5 bases, with 12 bases between them. The length of the CDR3 is 14 residues. From germline, CDR1 is SGHNT and CDR2 YENEEA. The CDR3 sequence is CASSSEAGHNEQFF. CDR3 DNA: TGTGCCAGCAGCTCCGAAGCGGGCCACAATGAGCAGTTCTTC.

The chain combines TRBV7-3 with TRBJ2-2; perhaps D is TRBD1 or TRBD2 (6 bases each). Germline CDR1 and CDR2: SGHTA and FQGTGA. V was shortened by 2 bases and J by 3 bases, with 10 bases between the two germline ends. This CDR3 comprises 15 residues. CDR3 in DNA: TGTGCCAGCAGCTTAGGAGGGGGGTACACCGGGGAGCTGTTTTTT. Protein product: CASSLGGGYTGELFF.